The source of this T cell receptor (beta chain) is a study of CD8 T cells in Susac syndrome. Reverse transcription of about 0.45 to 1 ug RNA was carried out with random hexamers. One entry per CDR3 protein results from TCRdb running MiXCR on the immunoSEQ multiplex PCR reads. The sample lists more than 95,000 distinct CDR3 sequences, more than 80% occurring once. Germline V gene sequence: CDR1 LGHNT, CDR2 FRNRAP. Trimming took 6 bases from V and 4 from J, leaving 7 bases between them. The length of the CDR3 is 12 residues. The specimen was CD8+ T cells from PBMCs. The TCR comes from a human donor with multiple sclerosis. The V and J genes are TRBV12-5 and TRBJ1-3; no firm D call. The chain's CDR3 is CASGTGGNTIYF. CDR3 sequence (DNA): TGTGCTAGTGGAACTGGGGGAAACACCATATATTTT.